The 20 T cell receptor beta chains given below trace back to one sample, sequenced in a study of glioma-infiltrating T cells. TCR alpha and beta CDR3 regions were amplified from RNA using iRepertoire nested multiplex PCR. TCRdb analysed the multiplex PCR reads with MiXCR anew, one entry per CDR3 protein. The sample has about 180,000 distinct CDR3 sequences; around 40% are singletons. Sequencing input: glioma tissue, nonneoplastic brain tissue, or PBMCs (not recorded which). Receptors were obtained from a human donor with low-grade glioma or glioblastoma, undergoing nonglioma brain surgery, or in good health (not recorded which).

V is TRBV20-1 and J is TRBJ2-5; 9 bases line up with TRBD2. V lost 0 bases, J lost 11 bases, and 19 bases stayed unmatched. Germline V gives CDR1 DFQATT, CDR2 SNEGSKA (reference sequence). The CDR3 covers 17 residues. The CDR3 is CSARDLSRIAGVNEQYF. CDR3 nucleotide sequence: TGCAGTGCTAGAGATCTTAGTCGGATAGCGGGGGTCAATGAGCAGTACTTC.

Notes on this clonotype: With a much larger clone just one base away, this may be a read error. This rearrangement joins TRBV6-2 or TRBV6-3 to TRBJ1-3; D unresolved. CDR3 length: 11 amino acids. CDR1 and CDR2 from the germline V gene are MNHEY and SVGEGT. The CDR3: CASRCGTLLVF. The DNA for the CDR3 is TGTGCCAGCAGGTGTGGAACCCTTCTGGTTTTT.

Concerning this clonotype itself: Possible read error: a much larger clone is one base away. The CDR3 DNA is TGCAGTGCCCTAGACCACGAGGGGCTGTTTTTT. This sequence encodes CSALDHEGLFF. The V and J genes are TRBV20-1 and TRBJ2-2; a possible D gene is TRBD2 (5 bases). Germline CDR1 is DFQATT and CDR2 is SNEGSKA (reference sequence). This CDR3 region has 11 residues. Trimming pared 6 bases from V and 13 bases from J, leaving 15 bases between.

Comment on this clonotype: A much larger clone differs from this one at a single base, so this may be a read error. Since no conserved phenylalanine or tryptophan closes the CDR3, a read error is the likely cause. The chain carries TRBV4-1 and TRBJ2-2, with D possibly being TRBD2 (6 bases). This CDR3 is 14 amino acids long. Germline V gene sequence: CDR1 MGHRA, CDR2 YSYEKL. Trimming stripped 7 bases from V and 5 bases from J, with 14 bases between. CDR3 DNA sequence: TGCGCCAGCACGAGAGGGGACTGGACCGGGGAGCTGTTTTCT. This translates into CASTRGDWTGELFS.

The rearrangement uses TRBV19 and TRBJ1-5; D is perhaps TRBD1 (6 bases). Germline-derived CDR1 and CDR2 are LNHDA and SQIVND (reference sequence). The CDR3 runs 16 residues. V was cut by 9 bases and J by 0 bases, with 18 bases left in between. The CDR3 is CASRGGEVYSNQPQHF. The CDR3 DNA reads TGTGCCAGCCGAGGGGGGGAGGTATATAGCAATCAGCCCCAGCATTTT.

As regards this clonotype: With a much larger clone just one base away, this may be a read error. The rearrangement links TRBV2 to TRBJ2-4; possible D gene TRBD1, 5 bases. V was shortened by 10 bases and J by 4 bases, with 20 bases between the two germline ends. Per the germline V gene, CDR1 is SNHLY and CDR2 is FYNNEI. This CDR3 has 15 residues. The CDR3, as DNA: TGTGCCACCCTCGCCTATACAGGCTCAAAAAACATTCAGTACTTC. As protein: CATLAYTGSKNIQYF.

This clonotype was observed a few times. The chain recombines TRBV5-4 with TRBJ1-2; a weak D match, TRBD1 (6 bases). The V end lost 1 base, the J end lost 8 bases, and 21 bases lay between the germline ends. The CDR3 runs 16 residues. Looked up from germline, CDR1 is SGHNT and CDR2 is YYREEE (reference sequence). The CDR3 is CASSLPTTQGLGGYTF. As DNA, the CDR3 is TGTGCCAGCAGCTTGCCCACCACACAGGGCCTGGGAGGCTACACCTTC. Using reference TRBV5-4 and TRBJ1-2 for the parts outside the CDR3, the full variable domain is ETGVTQSPTHLIKTRGQQVTLRCSSQSGHNTVSWYQQALGQGPQFIFQYYREEENGRGNFPPRFSGLQFPNYSSELNVNALELDDSALYLCASSLPTTQGLGGYTFGSGTRLTVV.

This clonotype was observed a handful of times. The rearrangement joins TRBV5-6 to TRBJ2-1, with 7 bases identical to TRBD2. After removal of 4 bases from V and 7 bases from J, the junction contained 11 bases not matched to a gene. The CDR3 loop spans 15 amino acids. Germline V CDR1 and CDR2: SGHDT, YYEEEE. The CDR3 spells CASSAVLAESNEQFF. For the CDR3, the DNA is TGTGCCAGCAGCGCGGTGCTAGCGGAAAGTAATGAGCAGTTCTTC.

This clonotype was detected once. V usage is TRBV6-6 and J usage is TRBJ2-7; tentative D call: TRBD2 (5 bases). Germline V gives CDR1 MNHNY, CDR2 SVGAGI (reference sequence). The CDR3 extends over 17 amino acids. The V gene lost 5 bases and the J gene lost 6 bases, with 26 bases spanning the gap. CDR3 nucleotides: TGTGCCAGCAGTGCCCAGTCCCGAGGGCCGGGGTACAGCGAGCAGTACTTC. Its translation is CASSAQSRGPGYSEQYF.

This clonotype was observed many times. This chain uses TRBV7-6 with TRBJ2-1; TRBD2 agrees at 10 bases. J lost 6 bases, V lost 8 bases, and 4 bases had no gene match. Germline assignment: CDR1 SGHVS and CDR2 FNYEAQ. The CDR3 extends over 13 amino acids. The DNA of the CDR3 is TGTGCCAGCGGTCCTAGCGGGAGCAATGAGCAGTTCTTC. This encodes CASGPSGSNEQFF.

A remark on this clonotype: This may arise from a read error, as a much more abundant clone is one base away. The V and J genes are TRBV2 and TRBJ1-2; D is ambiguous. Germline CDR1 is SNHLY and CDR2 is FYNNEI. The CDR3 sequence is 14 residues long. The CDR3 here is CASRAGQYSYVYTF. The CDR3 region has the DNA TGTGCCAGCAGGGCGGGCCAGTACTCCTATGTCTACACCTTC.

Here the CDR3 DNA reads TGTGCCAGCAGCAAACCAGGGAGAAGCACAGATACGCAGTATTTT. Translating gives CASSKPGRSTDTQYF. The rearrangement uses TRBV3-1 and TRBJ2-3; D tentatively reads TRBD1 or TRBD2 (5 bases each). The CDR3 loop spans 15 amino acids. V was clipped by 5 bases and J by 0 bases, with 12 bases between them. Germline V gives CDR1 LGHDT, CDR2 YNNKEL (reference sequence).

Worth noting for this clonotype: Being one base from a much bigger clone, this may be a read error. This chain connects TRBV7-2 to TRBJ1-4; D is unclear. Germline V gene lookup returns CDR1 SGHTA and CDR2 FQGNSA. Trimming cost V 3 bases and J 0 bases, with 5 bases left between them. The CDR3 runs 14 residues. CDR3: CASSFAPTNEKLFF. Written as DNA, the CDR3 is TGTGCCAGCAGCTTTGCCCCAACTAATGAAAAACTGTTTTTT.

Points on this clonotype: A much larger clone sits a single nucleotide away, making a read error possible. The chain has TRBV28 and TRBJ2-7; TRBD2 might be the D (6 bases). The germline V gene encodes CDR1 MDHEN and CDR2 SYDVKM. This CDR3 is 13 amino acids long. Trimming stripped 9 bases from V and 6 bases from J, with 18 bases between. The CDR3 reads CARSLTGVSEQYF. The CDR3 DNA is TGTGCCAGGAGCCTTACGGGAGTTAGCGAGCAGTACTTC. The entire variable domain, with the rest obtained from reference TRBV28 and TRBJ2-7, is as follows: DVKVTQSSRYLVKRTGEKVFLECVQDMDHENMFWYRQDPGLGLRLIYFSYDVKMKEKGDIPEGYSVSREKKERFSLILESASTNQTSMYLCARSLTGVSEQYFGPGTRLTVT.

This clonotype came up once. Just one base apart from a much larger clone, this may be a read error. The gene calls are TRBV25-1 and TRBJ2-7, with D perhaps TRBD2 (5 bases). Germline V gene lookup returns CDR1 MGHDK and CDR2 SYGVNS. The V gene lost 4 bases and the J gene lost 1 base, with 17 bases spanning the gap. The CDR3 is 16 residues long. DNA for the CDR3: TGTGCCAGCAGTGCTTATACGGCACTAGGGTCCTACGAGCAGTACTTC. As protein: CASSAYTALGSYEQYF.

At least ten counts were recorded for this clonotype. The chain employs TRBV28 and TRBJ1-2; a weak D match, TRBD1 (6 bases). The CDR3 sequence is 12 residues long. The ends were cut back, 7 bases at V and 12 bases at J, with 18 bases in the middle. Germline CDR1 is MDHEN and CDR2 is SYDVKM. CDR3 region: CASNSNDRQDTF. CDR3 in DNA: TGTGCCAGCAACTCTAACGACAGACAGGACACCTTC.

V usage is TRBV9 and J usage is TRBJ2-5, with 7 nucleotides matching TRBD1. Trimming at V came to 6 bases and at J to 5 bases, leaving 7 bases not matched to a gene. CDR1 and CDR2 (germline): SGDLS, YYNGEE. This CDR3 region has 13 residues. The CDR3: CASNDTGVETQYF. As DNA, the CDR3 is TGTGCCAGCAACGACACAGGGGTCGAGACCCAGTACTTC.

This clonotype was detected many times. The rearrangement uses TRBV6-2 or TRBV6-3 and TRBJ1-5; possible D gene TRBD1, 5 bases. V dropped 3 bases and J dropped 6 bases, with 6 bases sitting between them. The CDR3 extends over 12 amino acids. CDR1 and CDR2 from the germline V gene are MNHEY and SVGEGT. CDR3 DNA sequence: TGTGCCAGCAGTTATGGGGGTCAGCCCCAGCATTTT. The encoded protein is CASSYGGQPQHF.

Of note for this clonotype: At one end, the junction sequence differs from germline, possibly due to a read error. This rearrangement joins TRBV15 to TRBJ1-5, with D unclear. CDR1 LNHNV and CDR2 YYDKDF come from the germline V gene (reference sequence). This CDR3 comprises 15 residues. CDR3: CDTSRDLGYYKPQHF. The CDR3 coding sequence is TGTGACACCAGCAGAGATCTCGGTTATTATAAGCCCCAGCATTTT.

The V call is TRBV29-1, the J call TRBJ2-1, with a weak D call TRBD1 (5 bases). CDR1 SQVTM and CDR2 ANQGSEA come from the germline V gene. V shed 4 bases and J shed 9 bases, with 22 bases lying between them. The CDR3 contains 15 residues. CDR3 sequence (DNA): TGCAGCGTTGTCCCAATGGCAGGGAACTCGCGTGAGCAGTTCTTC. Translating it yields CSVVPMAGNSREQFF.